This T cell receptor beta chain derives from a study of cytomegalovirus exposure and HLA in healthy donors. Study-wide context: Unique TCR beta sequences numbering approximately 120 million came from about 179 million T cells in an earlier analysis. HLA-typed donors contributed some 87 million unique TCRs, which were held in an early data release.

The CDR3 is 14 amino acids. The germline CDR1 and CDR2 sequences are MNHEY and SVGAGI. Trimming left V 6 bases short and J 6 bases short, with 17 bases between. This clone was picked up a small number of times. Its specificity is not known. Study conclusions and caveats: Segments of the TCR beta V type were, in most cases, productive about 90% or about 30% of the time in an earlier analysis. Available immune exposure information covered CMV serostatus only.

Researchers ran the PCR with 60 Vbeta and 13 Jbeta primers. The assay was immunoSEQ multiplex PCR, and TCRdb's table has in-frame clones only and misses some. The table records about 130,000 clones, approximately 80% of them present only once. This receptor was taken from a male donor in good health and CMV-seropositive. This chain joins TRBV6-5 and TRBJ1-1; a weak D match, TRBD1 (5 bases). Sample: PBMCs. The CDR3 is CASSPWTGGSEAFF. The DNA of the CDR3 is TGTGCCAGCAGCCCCTGGACCGGGGGGTCTGAAGCTTTCTTT.